This T cell receptor beta chain was profiled in a study of control samples from healthy donors and cancer patients. Profiled with immunoSEQ multiplex PCR; TCRdb holds only in-frame clones, not every one. The sample carries 210,000 or so clones, about 90% recorded once. The V end was cut by 3 bases, the J end by 4 bases, with 9 bases between. Germline V gives CDR1 MNHEY, CDR2 SMNVEV (reference sequence). This CDR3 region has 13 residues. The rearrangement uses TRBV27 and TRBJ1-1; D not resolved. This clonotype was sampled from a man under 40 in good health. Input material: blood. CDR3 sequence reads: CASSFLVGTEAFF. DNA for the CDR3: TGTGCCAGCAGTTTCCTGGTGGGCACTGAAGCTTTCTTT.